This T cell receptor (beta chain) is drawn from a study of OX40 agonist ivuxolimab in advanced cancers. TCRdb keeps only in-frame clones here, not all; method: immunoSEQ multiplex PCR. The sample consists of approximately 50,000 clones, about 88% of them appearing once. Findings and caveats of the study: By week 6 at 0.1 to 3.0 mg/kg, blood CD4+ and CD8+ T cells had expanded clonally.

This CDR3 spans 15 amino acids. Germline-derived CDR1 and CDR2 are LNHDA and SQIVND (reference sequence). A note on this clone: No antigen is known for it. The junction and the germline gene differ at one end; a read error may be behind it. Other DNA variants within this sample encode the same CDR3.

The clonotype comes from an adult with an advanced solid tumor such as melanoma, head and neck, liver or kidney cancer. This specimen consisted of CD4+ or CD8+ T cells sorted from blood, obtained in a trial of the OX40 agonist ivuxolimab. The genes are TRBV19 and TRBJ2-1, with 9 bases that match TRBD2. The CDR3 DNA is TGCGCCAGTAGTAGGCTAGCGGGATCCTACAATGAGCAGTTCTTC. Translation gives CASSRLAGSYNEQFF.